Listed here are 21 T cell receptor beta chains from one sample, sequenced in a study of shared clonotypes between healthy human individuals. The repertoire was sequenced with immunoSEQ multiplex PCR; TCRdb's copy has only in-frame clones and lacks some. The table includes about 2 million clones, roughly 96% detected once. Sequencing was done on a sample of naive CD4+ T cells sorted from blood. Subset meaning: CD45RA+ positively selected. The receptors derive from a man in his late teens or twenties in good health.

The genes are TRBV19 and TRBJ1-2; maybe TRBD1 (6 bases). The germline gives CDR1 LNHDA, CDR2 SQIVND (reference sequence). Trimming shortened V by 9 bases and J by 3 bases, and 32 bases separated the two germline ends. This CDR3 is built from 19 residues. Here the CDR3 DNA reads TGTGCCAGCAATCGGCGGCAATTCACAGGGATCACAAGGGACTATGGCTACACCTTC. Protein: CASNRRQFTGITRDYGYTF.

CDR3 DNA: TGTGCCAGCAGTGCCTCGCGGGTTCGCGGGACGGACTCCTACGAGCAGTACTTC. It is translated as CASSASRVRGTDSYEQYF. V and J are TRBV2 and TRBJ2-7, with a weak D call TRBD2 (6 bases). Germline CDR1 is SNHLY and CDR2 is FYNNEI. The CDR3 spans 18 residues. V lost 4 bases, J lost 0 bases, and 22 bases lay in between.

This chain joins TRBV6-1 and TRBJ2-2, with D perhaps TRBD1 (6 bases). The CDR3 extends over 15 amino acids. The V gene's germline CDR1 is MNHNS and CDR2 SASEGT. The ends were cut back, 5 bases at V and 1 base at J, with 11 bases in the middle. The CDR3 is CASSPRGGNTGELFF. CDR3 sequence (DNA): TGTGCCAGCAGTCCTCGAGGGGGGAACACCGGGGAGCTGTTTTTT.

The V call is TRBV5-4, the J call TRBJ1-4; D possibly corresponds to TRBD1 (6 bases). CDR3 size: 16 residues. V was cut by 4 bases and J by 0 bases, with 13 bases left in between. Germline V CDR1 and CDR2: SGHNT, YYREEE (reference sequence). The CDR3 DNA sequence: TGTGCCAGCAGCAAAGGACAGTCTGCAACTAATGAAAAACTGTTTTTT. Translating gives CASSKGQSATNEKLFF. The entire variable domain, with the rest obtained from reference TRBV5-4 and TRBJ1-4, is as follows: ETGVTQSPTHLIKTRGQQVTLRCSSQSGHNTVSWYQQALGQGPQFIFQYYREEENGRGNFPPRFSGLQFPNYSSELNVNALELDDSALYLCASSKGQSATNEKLFFGSGTQLSVL.

V and J are TRBV11-2 and TRBJ2-7; possibly TRBD1 for D (6 bases). CDR3 length: 15 residues. Germline CDR1 SGHAT, CDR2 FQNNGV. The germline V and J ends were trimmed by 2 bases and 2 bases, with 13 bases remaining between them. CDR3 in amino acids: CASSLIPGAPYEQYF. The DNA of the CDR3 is TGTGCCAGCAGCTTAATCCCAGGGGCCCCCTACGAGCAGTACTTC.

The chain employs TRBV7-2 and TRBJ1-6; TRBD1 might be the D (5 bases). The V and J ends lost 5 bases and 10 bases respectively, with 18 bases between them. The CDR3 covers 15 residues. From germline, CDR1 is SGHTA and CDR2 FQGNSA. CDR3 sequence: CASSPIGVSTSPLHF. As DNA, the CDR3 is TGTGCCAGCAGCCCAATAGGGGTGTCTACCTCACCCCTCCACTTT.

The gene calls are TRBV5-6 and TRBJ2-6; TRBD1 might be the D (6 bases). Trimming took 4 bases from V and 0 from J, leaving 20 bases between them. CDR1 is SGHDT and CDR2 is YYEEEE in the germline V gene. The CDR3 runs to 19 residues. The CDR3 spells CASSPPHGQSSSGANVLTF. The DNA for the CDR3 is TGTGCCAGCAGCCCCCCGCACGGACAGTCAAGCTCTGGGGCCAACGTCCTGACTTTC.

This chain uses TRBV25-1 with TRBJ1-2; a possible D gene is TRBD1 (5 bases). V dropped 2 bases and J dropped 4 bases, with 14 bases sitting between them. CDR1 is MGHDK, CDR2 SYGVNS, per germline. This CDR3 comprises 15 residues. Here the CDR3 DNA reads TGTGCCAGCAGTGAACCAGTGCAGGGCAGCTATGGCTACACCTTC. Protein sequence: CASSEPVQGSYGYTF.

The gene calls are TRBV14 and TRBJ2-3; possibly TRBD1 or TRBD2 for D (6 bases each). The ends were cut back, 0 bases at V and 3 bases at J, with 10 bases in the middle. This CDR3 has 15 residues. CDR1 and CDR2 from the germline V gene are SGHDN and FVKESK. CDR3 in DNA: TGTGCCAGCAGCCAAGATTGGAGGGGGACAGATACGCAGTATTTT. Its translation is CASSQDWRGTDTQYF.

This sequence joins TRBV11-3 and TRBJ2-5; 9 nucleotides match TRBD1. CDR1 is SGHNT and CDR2 is YENEEA in the germline V gene. The CDR3 spans 15 residues. J gave up 1 base and V 5 bases, and 5 bases lay outside the gene matches. The CDR3: CASSTGQGTQETQYF. The CDR3, as DNA: TGTGCCAGCAGCACGGGACAGGGAACCCAAGAGACCCAGTACTTC. Combining the CDR3 with reference TRBV11-3 and TRBJ2-5 gives the whole variable domain EAGVVQSPRYKIIEKKQPVAFWCNPISGHNTLYWYLQNLGQGPELLIRYENEEAVDDSQLPKDRFSAERLKGVDSTLKIQPAELGDSAVYLCASSTGQGTQETQYFGPGTRLLVL.

The J gene is TRBJ2-3, the V gene TRBV5-4; no clear D. The germline V and J ends were trimmed by 2 bases and 6 bases, with 10 bases remaining between them. Looked up from germline, CDR1 is SGHNT and CDR2 is YYREEE (reference sequence). The CDR3 extends over 13 amino acids. CDR3 nucleotide sequence: TGTGCCAGCAGCTTTGTACCGAGCGATACGCAGTATTTT. Translation: CASSFVPSDTQYF. Supplemented by reference TRBV5-4 and TRBJ2-3, the full variable domain reads ETGVTQSPTHLIKTRGQQVTLRCSSQSGHNTVSWYQQALGQGPQFIFQYYREEENGRGNFPPRFSGLQFPNYSSELNVNALELDDSALYLCASSFVPSDTQYFGPGTRLTVL.

The rearrangement links TRBV5-1 to TRBJ1-3, with a possible D match to TRBD1 (5 bases). V dropped 2 bases and J dropped 2 bases, with 14 bases sitting between them. The germline V gene has CDR1 SGHRS and CDR2 YFSETQ. The CDR3 contains 16 residues. The CDR3 coding sequence is TGCGCCAGCAGCTTACTAGACAGAGAACCTGGAAACACCATATATTTT. Protein product: CASSLLDREPGNTIYF.

This chain joins TRBV5-4 and TRBJ1-3; D perhaps matches TRBD1 (5 bases). Germline CDR1 is SGHNT and CDR2 is YYREEE (reference sequence). The V end was cut by 0 bases, the J end by 8 bases, with 15 bases between. The CDR3 length is 15 residues. CDR3 DNA: TGTGCCAGCAGCTTGGGCGGGACCCGAGGGGACACCATATATTTT. It yields the protein CASSLGGTRGDTIYF.

With respect to this clone: Other DNA sequences within the sample encode an identical CDR3. This chain uses TRBV6-5 with TRBJ2-5; 7 bases agree with TRBD2. The trim removed 2 bases at V and 4 bases at J, leaving 4 bases unmatched. Germline CDR1 MNHEY, CDR2 SVGAGI. The CDR3 consists of 14 residues. The CDR3 loop reads CASSYGGRGETQYF. The CDR3, as DNA: TGTGCCAGCAGTTACGGGGGGAGGGGAGAGACCCAGTACTTC.

The rearrangement joins TRBV29-1 to TRBJ1-5; 7 nucleotides line up with TRBD1. Germline trimming cut 6 bases from V and 4 bases from J; bases unmatched to any gene: 3. Germline CDR1 SQVTM, CDR2 ANQGSEA. CDR3 length: 12 residues. The CDR3 DNA is TGCAGCGTCTTACAGGGGAATCAGCCCCAGCATTTT. Residues: CSVLQGNQPQHF. Looking up the rest from reference TRBV29-1 and TRBJ1-5 gives the full variable domain: SAVISQKPSRDICQRGTSLTIQCQVDSQVTMMFWYRQQPGQSLTLIATANQGSEATYESGFVIDKFPISRPNLTFSTLTVSNMSPEDSSIYLCSVLQGNQPQHFGDGTRLSIL.

This clone was counted once. The chain employs TRBV7-8 and TRBJ2-7; D not resolved. This CDR3 has 15 amino acids. Per germline, CDR1 SGHVS and CDR2 FQNEAQ. The V end was cut by 2 bases, the J end by 0 bases, with 11 bases between. This CDR3 is CASSLLAAGSYEQYF. CDR3 nucleotides: TGTGCCAGCAGCTTACTGGCCGCCGGCTCCTACGAGCAGTACTTC. Supplemented by reference TRBV7-8 and TRBJ2-7, the full variable domain reads GAGVSQSPRYKVAKRGQDVALRCDPISGHVSLFWYQQALGQGPEFLTYFQNEAQLDKSGLPSDRFFAERPEGSVSTLKIQRTQQEDSAVYLCASSLLAAGSYEQYFGPGTRLTVT.

CDR3 nucleotide sequence: TGTGCCAGCAAGGATGGTAGCGGGAGGCCCCCTAAAGAGACCCAGTACTTC. Protein sequence: CASKDGSGRPPKETQYF. The chain couples TRBV5-4 to TRBJ2-5, with 10 bases aligning to TRBD2. J gave up 3 bases and V 6 bases, and 14 bases lay outside the gene matches. The CDR3 sequence is 17 residues long. Germline-derived CDR1 and CDR2 are SGHNT and YYREEE (reference sequence).

The sample holds one count of this clone. The chain has TRBV18 and TRBJ1-2; D is uncertain. The CDR3 contains 12 residues. V dropped 3 bases and J dropped 7 bases, with 9 bases sitting between them. The germline gives CDR1 KGHSH, CDR2 LQKENI. Written as DNA, the CDR3 is TGTGCCAGCTCACCCGACCGGGCTGGCTACACCTTC. This translates into CASSPDRAGYTF.

V and J are TRBV9 and TRBJ1-1; D is possibly TRBD1 (5 bases). There are 15 residues in the CDR3. Germline V gives CDR1 SGDLS, CDR2 YYNGEE. V was cut by 3 bases and J by 0 bases, with 12 bases left in between. CDR3 amino acids: CASSGRQTMNTEAFF. In DNA form, the CDR3 reads TGTGCCAGCAGCGGCAGACAGACAATGAACACTGAAGCTTTCTTT.

The chain recombines TRBV4-3 with TRBJ1-6, with D perhaps matching TRBD1 (5 bases). V lost 0 bases and J lost 12, with 21 bases in between. This CDR3 contains 17 residues. Germline V gives CDR1 LGHNA, CDR2 YSLEER. CDR3 nucleotides: TGCGCCAGCAGCCAAGATATCGGGATTGGGGCAATTCGACCCCTCCACTTT. It codes for CASSQDIGIGAIRPLHF.

The V gene is TRBV30, the J gene TRBJ1-1, with TRBD1 as a possible D gene (5 bases). Trimming took 3 bases from V and 1 from J, leaving 12 bases between them. Per germline, CDR1 GTSNPN and CDR2 SVGIG (reference sequence). The CDR3 loop spans 14 amino acids. CDR3 region: CAWRPVGGNTEAFF. As DNA, the CDR3 is TGTGCCTGGAGGCCCGTGGGGGGGAACACTGAAGCTTTCTTT. The variable domain in full, completed from reference TRBV30 and TRBJ1-1, reads SQTIHQWPATLVQPVGSPLSLECTVEGTSNPNLYWYRQAAGRGLQLLFYSVGIGQISSEVPQNLSASRPQDRQFILSSKKLLLSDSGFYLCAWRPVGGNTEAFFGQGTRLTVV.